The 23 T cell receptor beta chains below come from one sample, sequenced in a study of T cells in Graves' hyperthyroidism and ophthalmopathy (dated by TCRdb to the late 2010s). Library creation used multiplex PCR. Instrument on record: Illumina HiSeq 2000. The TCR beta CDR3 regions were amplified from the RNA transcripts. The TCR CDR3 was subjected to a first round of RT-PCR using the HTBI primer set and the Qiagen OneStep RT-PCR kit. In-frame beta chains were kept once TCRdb had trimmed the public reads at Q25 with fastp and called clones with MiXCR. Identical CDR3 protein sequences are pooled into one entry, listed with their most common genes and DNA. The sample records roughly 700,000 distinct CDR3 sequences, roughly 17% of which are singletons. Less than 20% of the sample is taken by the ten largest. The sequenced sample was blood. These receptors all stem from a man aged 45-65 years with Graves' hyperthyroidism.

This clonotype has a count of ten or more. The chain combines TRBV11-3 with TRBJ2-1; the match to TRBD2 covers 7 bases. Germline CDR1 SGHNT, CDR2 YENEEA. The J segment lost 8 bases and the V segment lost 0 bases, leaving 7 bases of the junction unmatched. The length of the CDR3 is 15 residues. The CDR3 is CASSLELASTDEQFF. The CDR3 nucleotides read TGTGCCAGCAGCTTAGAACTAGCGTCAACCGATGAGCAGTTCTTC.

The sample holds many counts of this clonotype. This chain uses TRBV6-6 with TRBJ2-1; TRBD2 matches 7 bases. CDR1 and CDR2 from the germline V gene are MNHNY and SVGAGI (reference sequence). The junction had 4 bases not matched to a gene; V was cut back by 2 bases and J by 3 bases. CDR3 length: 15 amino acids. This CDR3 reads CASSYEGGNYNEQFF. The CDR3 nucleotides are TGTGCCAGCAGTTACGAGGGAGGGAACTACAATGAGCAGTTCTTC.

This clonotype appeared many times. The rearrangement joins TRBV7-9 to TRBJ2-1; 9 bases map to TRBD1. The CDR3 is made up of 15 amino acids. The germline gives CDR1 SEHNR, CDR2 FQNEAQ (reference sequence). Trimming at V came to 8 bases and at J to 0 bases, leaving 5 bases not matched to a gene. CDR3: CASGGTGSSYNEQFF. CDR3 in DNA: TGTGCCAGCGGAGGGACAGGGAGCTCCTACAATGAGCAGTTCTTC.

The rearrangement links TRBV5-6 to TRBJ1-4; D gene unclear. Per the germline V gene, CDR1 is SGHDT and CDR2 is YYEEEE. This CDR3 has 14 amino acids. V was pared by 0 bases and J by 3 bases, with 6 bases between. The CDR3 DNA is TGTGCCAGCAGCTTGGTGGGTCCTAATGAAAAACTGTTTTTT. It specifies CASSLVGPNEKLFF. The full variable domain, its missing parts supplied by reference TRBV5-6 and TRBJ1-4, is DAGVTQSPTHLIKTRGQQVTLRCSPKSGHDTVSWYQQALGQGPQFIFQYYEEEERQRGNFPDRFSGHQFPNYSSELNVNALLLGDSALYLCASSLVGPNEKLFFGSGTQLSVL.

The chain has TRBV30 and TRBJ1-2; perhaps TRBD1 as D (5 bases). V lost 5 bases, J lost 7 bases, and 11 bases lay in between. Germline lookup yields CDR1 GTSNPN and CDR2 SVGIG (reference sequence). The CDR3 is 11 amino acids. The CDR3 DNA sequence: TGTGCCTGGTCTGGAGGGGTTGGCTACACCTTC. The encoded protein is CAWSGGVGYTF.

This clonotype was counted many times. This chain uses TRBV12-3 or TRBV12-4 with TRBJ2-1; 8 bases are shared with TRBD2. J was trimmed by 2 bases and V by 4 bases; bases with no gene match: 10. This CDR3 contains 17 residues. Written as DNA, the CDR3 is TGTGCCAGCAGTTGGCCGGGGGGGGGATTACCCTACAATGAGCAGTTCTTC. Protein sequence: CASSWPGGGLPYNEQFF.

This clonotype was seen just once. The chain couples TRBV19 to TRBJ2-4; a weak D match, TRBD2 (6 bases). The CDR3 spans 17 residues. V was clipped by 1 base and J by 1 base, with 14 bases between them. The germline CDR1 and CDR2 sequences are LNHDA and SQIVND (reference sequence). The CDR3 sequence is CASSIGGGLGAKNIQYF. The CDR3 DNA follows: TGTGCCAGTAGTATAGGTGGGGGGTTGGGGGCCAAAAACATTCAGTACTTC. Full variable domain (rest looked up from reference TRBV19 and TRBJ2-4): DGGITQSPKYLFRKEGQNVTLSCEQNLNHDAMYWYRQDPGQGLRLIYYSQIVNDFQKGDIAEGYSVSREKKESFPLTVTSAQKNPTAFYLCASSIGGGLGAKNIQYFGAGTRLSVL.

In this sample, this clonotype turned up a few times. V usage is TRBV6-2 or TRBV6-3 and J usage is TRBJ2-7, with D possibly called TRBD1 or TRBD2 (7 bases each). Per germline, CDR1 MNHEY and CDR2 SVGEGT. The CDR3 has 15 amino acids. Deletions cut 6 bases from V and 7 bases from J, with 22 bases between. CDR3 protein: CASSTRQGGPLEQYF. CDR3 sequence (DNA): TGTGCCAGCAGCACGAGACAGGGAGGGCCTCTTGAGCAGTACTTC.

The chain links TRBV27 to TRBJ2-7; TRBD1 agrees at 7 bases. The germline CDR1 and CDR2 sequences are MNHEY and SMNVEV (reference sequence). J gave up 1 base and V 7 bases, and 16 bases lay outside the gene matches. This CDR3 is 17 amino acids long. In DNA form, the CDR3 reads TGTGCCAGCACCTCTTTTATAGTACAGGGGAGATCCTACGAGCAGTACTTC. Its protein product is CASTSFIVQGRSYEQYF.

This clonotype was seen repeatedly, ten times or more. V usage is TRBV27 and J usage is TRBJ2-7; the match to TRBD2 covers 13 bases. Germline V gives CDR1 MNHEY, CDR2 SMNVEV (reference sequence). There are 16 residues in the CDR3. Trimming at V came to 5 bases and at J to 9 bases, leaving 13 bases not matched to a gene. CDR3 residues: CASSNRLAGGRRVQYF. In DNA, the CDR3 is TGTGCCAGCAGTAACAGACTAGCGGGAGGCCGCCGGGTGCAGTACTTC.

This clonotype was observed a handful of times. A read error may explain this, as a much larger clone is one base away. No conserved phenylalanine or tryptophan is present at the end of the CDR3, so a read error is the likely explanation. The rearrangement links TRBV2 to TRBJ2-2, with a tentative D call TRBD1 (6 bases). Deletions cut 8 bases from V and 4 bases from J, with 14 bases between. Germline V gives CDR1 SNHLY, CDR2 FYNNEI. The CDR3 covers 14 residues. The CDR3, as DNA: TGTGCCAGCCACCTAGGACAGTTCACCGGGGAGCTGTTTCTT. It is translated as CASHLGQFTGELFL.

This clonotype showed up many times. This chain joins TRBV28 and TRBJ1-6; 9 bases match TRBD1. Trimming removed 6 bases from V and 6 bases from J; junction bases left unmatched: 6. This CDR3 region has 15 residues. CDR1 is MDHEN and CDR2 is SYDVKM in the germline V gene. This CDR3 reads CASRSTGGLNSPLHF. DNA for the CDR3: TGTGCCAGCAGGTCCACAGGGGGCCTTAATTCACCCCTCCACTTT.

This clonotype was recorded a few times. This chain uses TRBV29-1 with TRBJ2-1; D may be TRBD2 (6 bases). Germline CDR1 and CDR2: SQVTM and ANQGSEA. Between the trimmed V and J ends, which lost 3 bases and 4 bases, there was a span of 13 bases. This CDR3 is 14 amino acids long. The CDR3 here is CSVERGVGYNEQFF. The CDR3 DNA is TGCAGCGTTGAGCGGGGAGTGGGGTACAATGAGCAGTTCTTC.

The chain joins TRBV28 to TRBJ1-4, with 10 bases aligning to TRBD1. Losses at the gene ends were 6 bases for V and 4 bases for J; bases not matched to a gene: 5. Per the germline V gene, CDR1 is MDHEN and CDR2 is SYDVKM. This CDR3 has 15 residues. In DNA form, the CDR3 reads TGTGCCAGCAGCCGGGGGGACAGGGGTAATGAAAAACTGTTTTTT. It is translated as CASSRGDRGNEKLFF.

This clonotype was counted ten times or more. The CDR3 spells CASSFGGGGHYEQYF. The CDR3 DNA reads TGTGCCAGCAGTTTTGGGGGCGGGGGTCACTACGAGCAGTACTTC. The rearrangement uses TRBV27 and TRBJ2-7; D is possibly TRBD2 (7 bases). Trimming pared 3 bases from V and 3 bases from J, leaving 15 bases between. Germline CDR1 MNHEY, CDR2 SMNVEV (reference sequence). This CDR3 region has 15 residues.

The rearrangement joins TRBV5-1 to TRBJ2-1; 7 nucleotides agree with TRBD2. This CDR3 has 14 amino acids. Germline loops: CDR1 SGHRS, CDR2 YFSETQ. Germline trimming cut 4 bases from V and 4 bases from J; bases unmatched to any gene: 5. The CDR3 sequence is CASSGEGGYNEQFF. DNA of the CDR3: TGCGCCAGCAGCGGGGAGGGCGGGTACAATGAGCAGTTCTTC.

With respect to this clonotype: This may arise from a read error, as a much more abundant clone is one base away. The rearrangement links TRBV12-3 or TRBV12-4 to TRBJ2-1, with D possibly being TRBD2 (6 bases). There are 14 residues in the CDR3. As DNA, the CDR3 is TGTGACAGCAGTTTAGGGACTTACTACAATGAGCAGTTCTTC. This codes for CDSSLGTYYNEQFF.

On this clonotype: A much larger clone differs by one base, so this may be a read error. The V gene is TRBV19, the J gene TRBJ1-1; no clear D gene. The CDR3 covers 14 residues. Trimming left V 6 bases short and J 2 bases short, with 13 bases between. In germline, CDR1 is LNHDA, CDR2 SQIVND (reference sequence). The CDR3 DNA follows: TGTGCCAGTAGCAAGATTTTTAATAACACTGAAGCTTTCTTT. It specifies CASSKIFNNTEAFF.

This clonotype was counted at least ten times. The gene calls are TRBV29-1 and TRBJ2-2; a possible D gene is TRBD2 (6 bases). V lost 5 bases and J lost 0, with 10 bases in between. Germline CDR1 and CDR2: SQVTM and ANQGSEA. The CDR3 extends over 14 amino acids. CDR3: CSVKGGTNTGELFF. The DNA for the CDR3 is TGCAGCGTTAAGGGCGGGACGAACACCGGGGAGCTGTTTTTT.

This clonotype has ten or more counts. The chain combines TRBV30 with TRBJ1-1; D is possibly TRBD1 (5 bases). The germline V and J ends were trimmed by 1 base and 10 bases, with 7 bases remaining between them. Germline V gene data show CDR1 as GTSNPN and CDR2 as SVGIG (reference sequence). The CDR3 contains 10 residues. CDR3 amino acids: CAWSGGRAFF. The CDR3 DNA sequence: TGTGCCTGGAGTGGGGGCCGAGCTTTCTTT.

This chain joins TRBV28 and TRBJ1-2; the D gene is possibly TRBD1 (6 bases). The V gene's germline CDR1 is MDHEN and CDR2 SYDVKM. This CDR3 has 12 amino acids. The V end was cut by 6 bases, the J end by 4 bases, with 9 bases between. In DNA form, the CDR3 reads TGTGCCAGCAGGGACAGTACCTATGGCTACACCTTC. This gives the protein CASRDSTYGYTF.

This clonotype occurred many times. For the CDR3, the DNA is TGCGCCAGCAGTGGGAGAGCGGGAGGGCACGAGCAGTACTTC. As protein: CASSGRAGGHEQYF. The V and J genes are TRBV10-2 and TRBJ2-7; 10 nucleotides line up with TRBD2. The CDR3 consists of 14 residues. V trimming: 4 bases; J trimming: 5 bases; junction bases outside the gene matches: 5. CDR1 and CDR2 from the germline V gene are WSHSY and SAAADI.

Many counts were recorded for this clonotype. The chain combines TRBV7-8 with TRBJ2-1; no firm D call. CDR3 length: 15 amino acids. Germline CDR1 SGHVS, CDR2 FQNEAQ. The V and J ends lost 5 bases and 4 bases respectively, with 15 bases between them. The CDR3 bases are TGTGCCAGCAGCCTGCCGCGATTCGGGTACAATGAGCAGTTCTTC. This encodes CASSLPRFGYNEQFF.